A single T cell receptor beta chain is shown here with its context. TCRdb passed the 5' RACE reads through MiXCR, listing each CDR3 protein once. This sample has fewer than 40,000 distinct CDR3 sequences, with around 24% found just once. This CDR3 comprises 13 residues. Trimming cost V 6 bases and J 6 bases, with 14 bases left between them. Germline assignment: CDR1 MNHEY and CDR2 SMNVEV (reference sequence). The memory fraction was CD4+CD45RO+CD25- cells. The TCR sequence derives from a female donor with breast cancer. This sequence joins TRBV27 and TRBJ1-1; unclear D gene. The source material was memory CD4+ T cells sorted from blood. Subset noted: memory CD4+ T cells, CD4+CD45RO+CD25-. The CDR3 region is CASSSDGVAEAFF. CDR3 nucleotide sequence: TGTGCCAGCAGCTCCGACGGGGTGGCTGAAGCTTTCTTT.